This T cell receptor beta chain appears in the sequencing data of a study of identical twins. The study, taken as a whole, reports: Twin sharing of out-of-frame TCR alpha was underestimated by models in monozygotic pairs. Cross-sectional statistical analysis was relied on for the conclusions, without the same donors being followed.

TCRdb recomputed calls from the 5' RACE reads with MiXCR, one row per CDR3 protein. Seen here are 510,000 or so distinct CDR3 sequences, nearly 15% observed once, and the top ten hold less than 0.5%. CDR1 and CDR2 (germline): SGHAT, FQNNGV. V trimming: 8 bases; J trimming: 3 bases; junction bases outside the gene matches: 7. The CDR3 spans 15 residues. This clonotype has ten or more counts. Its matching antigen is unknown. These data were likewise used in another study, on yellow fever vaccine responses in identical twins.

This receptor was obtained from a woman between 18 and 30 years old in good health. The sample consisted of CD4+ T cells sorted from blood. The rearrangement links TRBV11-2 to TRBJ2-2, with TRBD1 matching 9 bases. The CDR3 is CASSKTGGDTGELFF. The CDR3 nucleotides are TGTGCCAGCTCAAAGACAGGGGGGGACACCGGGGAGCTGTTTTTT.